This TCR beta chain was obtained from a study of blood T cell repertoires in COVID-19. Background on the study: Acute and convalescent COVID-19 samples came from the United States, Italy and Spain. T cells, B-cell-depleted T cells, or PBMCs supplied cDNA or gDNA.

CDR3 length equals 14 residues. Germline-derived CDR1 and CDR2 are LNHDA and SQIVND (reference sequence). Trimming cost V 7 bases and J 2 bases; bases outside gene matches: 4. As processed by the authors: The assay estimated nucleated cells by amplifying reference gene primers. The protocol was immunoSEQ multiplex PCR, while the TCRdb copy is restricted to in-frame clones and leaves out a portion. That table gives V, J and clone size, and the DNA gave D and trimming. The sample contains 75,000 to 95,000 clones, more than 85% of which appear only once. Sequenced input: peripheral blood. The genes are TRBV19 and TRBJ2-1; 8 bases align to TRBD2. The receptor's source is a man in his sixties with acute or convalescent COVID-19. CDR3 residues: CASNGGRTYNEQFF. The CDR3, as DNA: TGTGCCAGTAATGGCGGGAGGACCTACAATGAGCAGTTCTTC. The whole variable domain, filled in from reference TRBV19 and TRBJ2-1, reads DGGITQSPKYLFRKEGQNVTLSCEQNLNHDAMYWYRQDPGQGLRLIYYSQIVNDFQKGDIAEGYSVSREKKESFPLTVTSAQKNPTAFYLCASNGGRTYNEQFFGPGTRLTVL.